These T cell receptor beta chains were read from a single sample in a study of CD8 T cells in Susac syndrome. TCRdb re-analysed the immunoSEQ multiplex PCR reads in MiXCR, keeping a single row per CDR3 protein. The table records 230,000 or so distinct CDR3 sequences, about 96% of them present only once. Material for sequencing was CD4+ T cells from PBMCs. The receptor source for this set is a human donor with multiple sclerosis. Both conserved end residues are part of each CDR3. The order of the fields is V gene, J gene, D gene, clone size, CDR3 protein. D genes are given only for firm matches. Rows may omit the clone size; those that give it use once, few, many or a size class.

TRBV5-6	TRBJ2-7	TRBD2	-	CASTRTSGAIEQYF
TRBV20-1	TRBJ1-2	-	-	CSARDGGFGYTF
TRBV9	TRBJ2-7	-	once	CASSVEQGHEQYF
TRBV2	TRBJ1-2	TRBD1	-	CASSDSGGIYGYTF
TRBV12-3/TRBV12-4	TRBJ1-1	-	once	CASSLRGSNTEAFF
TRBV2	TRBJ2-1	TRBD2	-	CASTLPGLAEGGEQFF
TRBV2	TRBJ1-2	TRBD1	-	CASSVSGTVGGYTF
TRBV27	TRBJ1-1	-	-	CASSLFPGPINTEAFF
TRBV27	TRBJ2-2	TRBD2	-	CASRIAGGPSGELFF
TRBV20-1	TRBJ1-1	-	-	CSARLGPGRGNTEAFF
TRBV28	TRBJ2-7	-	-	CASIQRDKTYEQYF
TRBV14	TRBJ2-1	TRBD2	-	CASSPRPASGGLNIEQFF
TRBV29-1	TRBJ2-7	-	-	CSVGTGSYEQYF
TRBV27	TRBJ2-7	-	-	CASSGTRAGAYEQYF
TRBV30	TRBJ1-5	-	-	CAWSLTQIVNQPQHF
TRBV19	TRBJ1-2	TRBD1	-	CASSFGQGNYGYTF
TRBV11-3	TRBJ2-1	-	-	CASSLDRWGVGGHEQFF
TRBV19	TRBJ1-5	-	once	CASSITDNQPQHF
TRBV20-1	TRBJ2-3	TRBD2	-	CSAIQRGGRADTQYF
TRBV25-1	TRBJ2-7	-	-	CASSEQGLTYEQYF
TRBV6-4	TRBJ1-5	-	-	CASSAETALPQHF
TRBV3-1	TRBJ2-1	-	-	CASSPSGDEQFF
TRBV2	TRBJ2-1	TRBD2	-	CASRGLAGGNEQFF
TRBV9	TRBJ2-5	-	-	CASSVGFKLHETQYF
TRBV5-4	TRBJ2-1	-	-	CASSSSYRDSYNEQFF
TRBV12-3/TRBV12-4	TRBJ2-5	TRBD1	once	CASSQGQGIVETQYF
TRBV30	TRBJ1-5	TRBD1	-	CAWAGQENQPQHF
TRBV13	TRBJ2-5	-	-	CASSLKHQGQETQYF
TRBV3-1	TRBJ2-3	TRBD2	-	CASSQLAGGRSGSSQYF
TRBV3-1	TRBJ2-7	TRBD1	-	CASKNRGYEQYF
TRBV20-1	TRBJ1-6	-	-	CSARDGGGGSSPLHF
TRBV3-1	TRBJ1-1	-	-	CASSQVSTEAFF
TRBV20-1	TRBJ2-7	-	-	CSAIDLYEQYF
TRBV10-3	TRBJ2-4	TRBD1	-	CAISEPGGKNIQYF
TRBV20-1	TRBJ2-7	TRBD1	-	CSARDGTGKGGYEQYF
TRBV15	TRBJ2-3	-	-	CATSKGVRETRTDTQYF
TRBV5-4	TRBJ1-2	TRBD1	-	CASTTGANYGYTF
TRBV5-6	TRBJ2-1	TRBD1	-	CASSLDRGPLPPREQFF
TRBV9	TRBJ1-2	TRBD1	-	CASSATKTGGGNGYTF
TRBV7-9	TRBJ2-1	TRBD2	-	CASSLGSGRNEQFF
TRBV19	TRBJ2-5	-	-	CASSASRDGRVGETQYF
TRBV3-1	TRBJ2-7	TRBD2	-	CASSPSGGVNEQYF